This T cell receptor (beta chain) originates from a study of T-cell reconstitution after alpha-beta-depleted transplantation in children listed by TCRdb under 2016. In the study overall: Using TCR repertoire profiling, the study quantitatively followed how T-cell immune reconstitution unfolded in children after TCRalphabeta/CD19-depleted allogeneic hematopoietic cell transplantation. Study-level results and caveats: Apparently early alphabetaT-cell count recovery about two months after transplant reportedly relied on only several hundred rapidly expanded clones derived from non-depleted graft cells. Hyperexpanded clone frequencies declined over subsequent months; after one year, T-cell counts and TCRbeta diversity were mostly attributed to newly produced T cells. The high TCRbeta diversity at day 60 in some patients was ascribed to recipient T cells and intrathymic progenitors that had survived conditioning.

Library prep was done by PCR. The sequencer listed for this sample is Illumina HiSeq 2500. TCR libraries were prepared with molecular barcoding, using unique molecular identifiers to normalize TCRbeta repertoire quantification. In-frame beta chains were kept once TCRdb had trimmed the public reads at Q25 with fastp and called clones with MiXCR. For every CDR3 protein sequence, its rows merge into one entry that carries the most common genes and DNA. For this sample the table gives some 100,000 distinct CDR3 sequences, of which more than 20% were detected only once. Together, the top ten hold 20% to 25% of the sample. CDR1 and CDR2, looked up from the germline V gene, are SNHLY and FYNNEI. V ends up 2 bases short and J 4 bases short, with an unmatched junction base count of 4. The CDR3 runs 16 amino acids, cysteine and phenylalanine included. Solely the CDR3 DNA is kept, with 48 bases framed from the first base.

The treatment or condition tag for this specimen amounts to: allogeneic hematopoietic cell transplantation with graft depleted of TCRalphabeta T cells and CD19 B cells. The children who served as transplant recipients had been given grafts of TCRalphabeta/CD19-depleted allogeneic hematopoietic cells. Only a few counts were recorded for this clonotype. The specificity of this receptor is unknown. Per-base quality was not reported, and no clone a single base away is much larger than it. The specimen comprised PBMCs, sampled before TCRalphabeta/CD19-depleted stem cell transplant. In this chain, TRBV2 is recombined with TRBJ2-2, with 10 middle bases fitting TRBD1. This TCR came from a boy between 2 and 10 years old with acute lymphoblastic leukemia, due to receive a stem cell transplant. The CDR3 corresponds to CASSEWDRGSTGELFF. The DNA sequence reads TGTGCCAGCAGTGAATGGGACAGGGGTAGCACCGGGGAGCTGTTTTTT.